The present entry profiles one TCR beta chain with its context. As yet, its antigen is unknown. The sample is drawn from a study of cytomegalovirus exposure and HLA in healthy donors. Healthy bone marrow donors supplied every sample. Use of 60 Vbeta and 13 Jbeta primers characterized the PCR. The method was immunoSEQ multiplex PCR; TCRdb's version includes in-frame clones alone and lacks a portion of them. The sample lists 100,000 or so clones; around 72% were seen once. Study-wide points: Prior analysis indicated that the majority of TCR beta V segments exhibited productivity approximately 90% or approximately 30% of the time. For presence/absence analyses, sequencing depth was assumed to be roughly uniform across donors. In a later analysis, donors in an Asian-associated ancestry cluster reportedly had fewer N-insertions in productive TCRs than the cohort mean.

The origin of this receptor is a man aged 35 to 55 in good health and CMV-seronegative. Sequenced input: PBMCs.

The CDR3 DNA is TGTGCCAGCTCACCACCGACAGGATATACCTTATCCTACGAGCAGTACTTC. Translating it yields CASSPPTGYTLSYEQYF. The chain recombines TRBV18 with TRBJ2-7, with TRBD1 as a possible D gene (6 bases). CDR1 and CDR2 (germline): KGHSH, LQKENI. V dropped 0 bases and J dropped 1 base, with 16 bases sitting between them. The CDR3 has 17 amino acids.